One and the same sample provided the 10 T cell receptor beta chains below, sequenced in a study of T cells in localized non-small cell lung cancer. The table came from immunoSEQ multiplex PCR; TCRdb's copy has only in-frame clones and leaves some out. This table holds about 27,000 clones, about 88% found once. This specimen was peripheral blood, taken before any cancer treatment. Receptor source: a female donor older than 55 with stage II squamous cell lung carcinoma.

The genes are TRBV7-2 and TRBJ1-2; D gene uncertain. V was shortened by 2 bases and J by 8 bases, with 6 bases between the two germline ends. CDR3 size: 11 residues. Per the germline V gene, CDR1 is SGHTA and CDR2 is FQGNSA. This CDR3 is CASSLFTGYTF. The CDR3 coding sequence is TGTGCCAGCAGCTTATTTACCGGCTACACCTTC.

V gene TRBV15 combines with J gene TRBJ1-5; tentatively, D is TRBD1 (6 bases). Looked up from germline, CDR1 is LNHNV and CDR2 is YYDKDF (reference sequence). The CDR3 loop spans 15 amino acids. Trimming removed 4 bases at V and 7 bases at J, with 17 bases between. The CDR3 spells CATSKSGDGRQPQHF. The DNA of the CDR3 is TGTGCCACCAGCAAGTCAGGGGATGGTCGGCAGCCCCAGCATTTT.

This chain uses TRBV6-6 with TRBJ1-1; no reliable D call. Germline V gives CDR1 MNHNY, CDR2 SVGAGI (reference sequence). The CDR3 length is 14 residues. The ends were cut back, 5 bases at V and 1 base at J, with 11 bases in the middle. CDR3: CASSPERANTEAFF. In DNA, the CDR3 is TGTGCCAGCAGTCCCGAGAGGGCGAACACTGAAGCTTTCTTT.

This clone occurred once. This chain links TRBV7-9 with TRBJ2-1; no firm D call. CDR3 length equals 16 residues. The germline V gene encodes CDR1 SEHNR and CDR2 FQNEAQ (reference sequence). V lost 6 bases and J lost 0, with 15 bases in between. CDR3 region: CASSQILSSSYNEQFF. The CDR3 DNA follows: TGTGCCAGCAGTCAGATACTATCGAGCTCCTACAATGAGCAGTTCTTC.

This clone was recorded a few times. J is TRBJ1-2 and V is TRBV19; perhaps TRBD1 as D (5 bases). The CDR3 is 13 residues long. Germline V gene sequence: CDR1 LNHDA, CDR2 SQIVND (reference sequence). V dropped 10 bases and J dropped 2 bases, with 14 bases sitting between them. The CDR3 DNA is TGTGCCACTAGAGGGCCAGGGAACTATGGCTACACCTTC. Translating gives CATRGPGNYGYTF.

The chain uses TRBV5-6 and TRBJ2-5; D unclear. CDR1 and CDR2 from the germline V gene are SGHDT and YYEEEE. Trimming took off 0 bases at V and 2 bases at J, with 5 bases between the two ends. The CDR3 is 13 residues long. Here the CDR3 reads CASSLGQQETQYF. The CDR3, as DNA: TGTGCCAGCAGCTTGGGGCAGCAAGAGACCCAGTACTTC.

The chain combines TRBV4-2 with TRBJ2-1; TRBD2 matches at 8 bases. This CDR3 has 16 amino acids. From germline, CDR1 is LGHNA and CDR2 YNFKEQ. Trimming cost V 0 bases and J 7 bases; bases outside gene matches: 8. The CDR3 nucleotides read TGTGCCAGCAGCCAAGATAGGGGGACTAGTACTAATGAGCAGTTCTTC. It specifies CASSQDRGTSTNEQFF.

V gene TRBV4-2 combines with J gene TRBJ2-1; the match to TRBD2 covers 10 bases. The CDR3 has 15 amino acids. Germline CDR1 and CDR2: LGHNA and YNFKEQ. The junction had 10 bases not matched to a gene; V was cut back by 7 bases and J by 7 bases. CDR3 in DNA: TGTGCCAGCACCCCCCTAGCGGGAGAAAAAAATGAGCAGTTCTTC. This codes for CASTPLAGEKNEQFF.

The chain is built from TRBV6-5 and TRBJ1-1, with no clear D. Trimming left V 2 bases short and J 0 bases short, with 10 bases between. Germline-derived CDR1 and CDR2 are MNHEY and SVGAGI. The CDR3 covers 15 residues. The CDR3 DNA reads as TGTGCCAGCAGTTACACAGCTAACATGAACACTGAAGCTTTCTTT. Residues: CASSYTANMNTEAFF.

The rearrangement uses TRBV27 and TRBJ2-1; D remains ambiguous. This CDR3 spans 12 amino acids. Germline V lookup: CDR1 MNHEY, CDR2 SMNVEV (reference sequence). The germline V and J ends were trimmed by 1 base and 8 bases, with 6 bases remaining between them. For the CDR3, the DNA is TGTGCCAGCAGTTTATATAACGATGAGCAGTTCTTC. Encoded protein: CASSLYNDEQFF.